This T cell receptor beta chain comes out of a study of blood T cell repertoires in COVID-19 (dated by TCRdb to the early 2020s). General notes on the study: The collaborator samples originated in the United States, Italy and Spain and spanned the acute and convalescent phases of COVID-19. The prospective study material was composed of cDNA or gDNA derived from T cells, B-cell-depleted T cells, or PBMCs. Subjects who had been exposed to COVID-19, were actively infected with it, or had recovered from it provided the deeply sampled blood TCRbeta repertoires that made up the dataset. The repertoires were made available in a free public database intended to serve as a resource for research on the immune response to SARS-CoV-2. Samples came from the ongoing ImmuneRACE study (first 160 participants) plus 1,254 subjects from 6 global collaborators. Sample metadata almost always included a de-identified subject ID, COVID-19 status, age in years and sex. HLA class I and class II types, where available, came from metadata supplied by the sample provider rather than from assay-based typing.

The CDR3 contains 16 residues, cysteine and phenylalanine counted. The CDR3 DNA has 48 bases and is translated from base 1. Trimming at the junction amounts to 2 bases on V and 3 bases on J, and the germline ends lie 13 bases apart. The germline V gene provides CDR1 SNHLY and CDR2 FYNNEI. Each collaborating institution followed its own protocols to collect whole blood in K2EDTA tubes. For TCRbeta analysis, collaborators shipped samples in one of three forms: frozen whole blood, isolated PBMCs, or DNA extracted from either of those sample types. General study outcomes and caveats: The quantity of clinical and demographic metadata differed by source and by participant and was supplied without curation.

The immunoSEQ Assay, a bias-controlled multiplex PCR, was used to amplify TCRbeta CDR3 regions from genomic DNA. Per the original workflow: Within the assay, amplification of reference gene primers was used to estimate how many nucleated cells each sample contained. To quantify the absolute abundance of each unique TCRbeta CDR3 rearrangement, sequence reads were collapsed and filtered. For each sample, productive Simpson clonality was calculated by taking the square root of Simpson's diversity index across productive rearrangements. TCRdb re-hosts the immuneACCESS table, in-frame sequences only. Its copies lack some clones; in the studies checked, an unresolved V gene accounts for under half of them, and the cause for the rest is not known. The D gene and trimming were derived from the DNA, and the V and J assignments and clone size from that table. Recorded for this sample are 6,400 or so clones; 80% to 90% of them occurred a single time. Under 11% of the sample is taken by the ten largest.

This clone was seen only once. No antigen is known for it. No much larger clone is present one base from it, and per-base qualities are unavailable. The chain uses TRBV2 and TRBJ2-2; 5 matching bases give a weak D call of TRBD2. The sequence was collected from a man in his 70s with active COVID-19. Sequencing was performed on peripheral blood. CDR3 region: CASSERSGAYTGELFF. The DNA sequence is TGTGCCAGCAGTGAAAGAAGCGGAGCCTACACCGGGGAGCTGTTTTTT.